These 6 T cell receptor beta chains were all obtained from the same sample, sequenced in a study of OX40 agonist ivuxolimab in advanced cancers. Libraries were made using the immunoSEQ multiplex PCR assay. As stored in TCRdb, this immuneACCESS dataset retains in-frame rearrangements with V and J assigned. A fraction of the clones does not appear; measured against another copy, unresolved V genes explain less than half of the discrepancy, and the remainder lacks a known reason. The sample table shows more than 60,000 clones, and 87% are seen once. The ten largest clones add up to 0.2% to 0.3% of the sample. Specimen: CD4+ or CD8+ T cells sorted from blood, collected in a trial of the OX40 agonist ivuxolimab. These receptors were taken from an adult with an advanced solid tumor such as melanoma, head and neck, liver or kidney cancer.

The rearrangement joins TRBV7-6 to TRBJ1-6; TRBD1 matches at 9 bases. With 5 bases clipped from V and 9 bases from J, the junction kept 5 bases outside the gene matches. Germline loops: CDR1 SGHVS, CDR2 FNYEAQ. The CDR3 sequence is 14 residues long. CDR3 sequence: CASSPQGAGSPLHF. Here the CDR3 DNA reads TGTGCCAGCAGCCCACAGGGGGCAGGTTCACCCCTCCACTTT.

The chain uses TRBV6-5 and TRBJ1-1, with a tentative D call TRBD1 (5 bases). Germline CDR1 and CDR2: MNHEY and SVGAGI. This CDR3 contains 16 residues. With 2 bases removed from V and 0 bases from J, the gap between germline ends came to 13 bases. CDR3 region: CASSYAGGAVNTEAFF. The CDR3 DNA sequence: TGTGCCAGCAGTTACGCGGGGGGAGCCGTGAACACTGAAGCTTTCTTT.

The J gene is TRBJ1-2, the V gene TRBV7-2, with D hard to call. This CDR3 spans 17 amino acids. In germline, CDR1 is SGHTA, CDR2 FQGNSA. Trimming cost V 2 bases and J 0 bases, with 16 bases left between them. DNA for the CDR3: TGTGCCAGCAGCTTATCACAGTTGGGAAGAACTAACTATGGCTACACCTTC. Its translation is CASSLSQLGRTNYGYTF. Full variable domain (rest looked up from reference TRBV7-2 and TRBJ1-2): GAGVSQSPSNKVTEKGKDVELRCDPISGHTALYWYRQSLGQGLEFLIYFQGNSAPDKSGLPSDRFSAERTGGSVSTLTIQRTQQEDSAVYLCASSLSQLGRTNYGYTFGSGTRLTVV.

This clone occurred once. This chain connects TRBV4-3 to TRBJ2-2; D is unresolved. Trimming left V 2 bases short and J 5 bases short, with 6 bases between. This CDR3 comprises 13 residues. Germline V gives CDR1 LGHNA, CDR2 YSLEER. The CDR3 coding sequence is TGCGCCAGCAGCCAACAAACAACCGGGGAGCTGTTTTTT. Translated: CASSQQTTGELFF.

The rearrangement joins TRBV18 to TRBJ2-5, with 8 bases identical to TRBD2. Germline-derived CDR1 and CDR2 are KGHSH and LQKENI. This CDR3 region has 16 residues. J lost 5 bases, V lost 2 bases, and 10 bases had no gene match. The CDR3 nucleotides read TGTGCCAGCTCACCATGGAGCGGGAGCGGCTCGGAGACCCAGTACTTC. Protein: CASSPWSGSGSETQYF.

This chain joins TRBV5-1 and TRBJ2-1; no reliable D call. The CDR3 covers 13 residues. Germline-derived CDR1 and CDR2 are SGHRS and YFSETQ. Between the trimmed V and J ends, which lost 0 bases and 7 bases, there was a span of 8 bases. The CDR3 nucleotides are TGCGCCAGCAGCTTGGGAGATGGGAATGAGCAGTTCTTC. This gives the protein CASSLGDGNEQFF.